This passage covers 29 T cell receptor beta chains from one sample sequenced in a study of T cells in Graves' hyperthyroidism and ophthalmopathy (dated 2019 in TCRdb). Libraries were prepared through multiplex PCR. Sequenced on an Illumina HiSeq 2000. The TCR beta CDR3 regions were amplified from RNA transcripts. For the first round of RT-PCR on the TCR CDR3, the HTBI primer set was used together with the Qiagen OneStep RT-PCR kit. Clones were called with MiXCR by TCRdb after fastp trimmed the public reads at Q25, and only in-frame beta chains were retained. Duplicate CDR3 protein sequences are folded into a single record with the most common DNA and genes. This sample comprises over 650,000 distinct CDR3 sequences, over 40% of them detected only once. The ten largest account for roughly 6.5% of the sample. The source material was peripheral blood or thyroid tissue (not recorded which). The receptors stem from an adult man with Graves' disease, either hyperthyroidism or ophthalmopathy (not recorded which).

The chain links TRBV6-1 to TRBJ1-4; 9 nucleotides line up with TRBD1. Unmatched junction bases numbered 4, after V lost 0 bases and J lost 8 bases. CDR1 and CDR2 (germline): MNHNS, SASEGT. The CDR3 covers 15 residues. The CDR3 here is CASSEAGQGWEKLFF. CDR3 nucleotides: TGTGCCAGCAGTGAAGCGGGACAGGGCTGGGAAAAACTGTTTTTT.

In this sample, this clonotype turned up many times. The V and J genes are TRBV7-2 and TRBJ2-2; D might be TRBD1 (6 bases). V was cut by 2 bases and J by 7 bases, with 8 bases left in between. The CDR3 runs to 13 residues. The germline gives CDR1 SGHTA, CDR2 FQGNSA. The CDR3 reads CASSLQGIGELFF. CDR3 DNA: TGTGCCAGCAGCTTACAGGGGATCGGGGAGCTGTTTTTT.

The chain carries TRBV29-1 and TRBJ1-2, with D possibly matching TRBD1 (5 bases). There are 12 residues in the CDR3. Deletions cut 8 bases from V and 4 bases from J, with 14 bases between. Germline loops: CDR1 SQVTM, CDR2 ANQGSEA. The CDR3 DNA follows: TGCAGCAGTGAGACCGGGGGCTATGGCTACACCTTC. Protein: CSSETGGYGYTF.

This clonotype has only a few counts. This chain joins TRBV5-1 and TRBJ2-2; the match to TRBD1 covers 10 bases. This CDR3 is built from 16 residues. Germline V gene sequence: CDR1 SGHRS, CDR2 YFSETQ. The V and J ends lost 4 bases and 3 bases, in that order; junction bases with no gene match: 6. The CDR3 protein is CASSPADRGHTGELFF. DNA of the CDR3: TGCGCCAGCAGCCCCGCCGACAGGGGGCACACCGGGGAGCTGTTTTTT.

The chain links TRBV6-5 to TRBJ1-2; D remains ambiguous. V lost 5 bases and J lost 4, with 14 bases in between. CDR1 and CDR2 from the germline V gene are MNHEY and SVGAGI. The CDR3 length is 14 residues. The CDR3 here is CASSPLTSSYGYTF. The CDR3 nucleotides are TGTGCCAGCAGTCCTCTCACATCAAGCTATGGCTACACCTTC.

This clonotype occurred many times. The chain is built from TRBV15 and TRBJ1-5; TRBD1 is a possible D gene (5 bases). CDR3 length equals 16 residues. Germline V gene data show CDR1 as LNHNV and CDR2 as YYDKDF (reference sequence). V lost 1 base and J 1 base, leaving 11 bases between the germline ends. The CDR3 sequence: CATSRVGEGSNQPQHF. CDR3 in DNA: TGTGCCACCAGCAGAGTGGGGGAAGGAAGCAATCAGCCCCAGCATTTT.

This clonotype was counted at least ten times. This chain uses TRBV2 with TRBJ1-6, with D unresolved. V lost 3 bases and J 7 bases, leaving 10 bases between the germline ends. CDR1 and CDR2 (germline): SNHLY, FYNNEI. This CDR3 is built from 14 residues. CDR3 DNA sequence: TGTGCCAGCAGTGACCGGGTTAAGAATTCACCCCTCCACTTT. This encodes CASSDRVKNSPLHF.

The chain carries TRBV12-3 or TRBV12-4 and TRBJ2-5; 8 bases align to TRBD1. V was clipped by 7 bases and J by 4 bases; unmatched bases: 11. The CDR3 contains 15 residues. The CDR3 reads CASTLDGGQGETQYF. The CDR3 DNA is TGTGCCAGCACCCTCGACGGTGGACAGGGAGAGACCCAGTACTTC.

In its sample, this clonotype was seen a few times. The gene calls are TRBV7-9 and TRBJ1-2; 8 bases align to TRBD1. The CDR3 loop spans 14 amino acids. CDR1 is SEHNR, CDR2 FQNEAQ, per germline (reference sequence). V gave up 5 bases and J gave up 7 bases; unmatched junction bases: 9. CDR3 coding DNA: TGTGCCAGCAGCCCCGGACAGGACAGGGTTGGCTACACCTTC. This codes for CASSPGQDRVGYTF.

This chain joins TRBV11-2 and TRBJ1-2; TRBD1 aligns across 10 bases. Germline lookup yields CDR1 SGHAT and CDR2 FQNNGV. The CDR3 covers 15 residues. J lost 6 bases, V lost 3 bases, and 7 bases had no gene match. For the CDR3, the DNA is TGTGCCAGCAGCTTTTGGGACGGGACAGGGGATGGCTACACCTTC. Its protein is CASSFWDGTGDGYTF. Full variable domain (rest looked up from reference TRBV11-2 and TRBJ1-2): EAGVAQSPRYKIIEKRQSVAFWCNPISGHATLYWYQQILGQGPKLLIQFQNNGVVDDSQLPKDRFSAERLKGVDSTLKIQPAKLEDSAVYLCASSFWDGTGDGYTFGSGTRLTVV.

This chain links TRBV6-2 or TRBV6-3 with TRBJ1-1, with D possibly TRBD1 on 5 matching bases. CDR3 size: 13 residues. V was cut by 2 bases and J by 4 bases, with 8 bases left in between. From germline, CDR1 is MNHEY and CDR2 SVGEGT. The CDR3 nucleotides are TGTGCCAGCAGTTACGGAGACAGCACTGAAGCTTTCTTT. It yields the protein CASSYGDSTEAFF.

At least ten counts were recorded for this clonotype. The chain employs TRBV2 and TRBJ1-6; D uncertain. There are 15 residues in the CDR3. Germline V gene data show CDR1 as SNHLY and CDR2 as FYNNEI. V was trimmed by 4 bases and J by 9 bases, leaving 16 bases between them. The CDR3: CASSGQTVGGSPLHF. For the CDR3, the DNA is TGTGCCAGCAGTGGCCAGACCGTGGGCGGTTCACCCCTCCACTTT.

The chain joins TRBV7-9 to TRBJ1-2, with D perhaps TRBD1 (6 bases). The CDR3 extends over 12 amino acids. CDR1 is SEHNR and CDR2 is FQNEAQ in the germline V gene (reference sequence). V gave up 5 bases and J gave up 12 bases, with 16 bases separating them. The CDR3 coding sequence is TGTGCCAGCAGCCCCAGGGACACTTTAAACACCTTC. It yields the protein CASSPRDTLNTF.

This clonotype was counted only a few times. The germline gene is not matched at one end of the junction; a read error may be the cause. The chain recombines TRBV5-1 with TRBJ1-2; D is undetermined. The CDR3 totals 11 residues. Germline CDR1 is SGHRS and CDR2 is YFSETQ. The CDR3 here is CASSLYYGYTF. CDR3 nucleotides: TGTGCCAGCAGCCTTTACTATGGCTACACCTTC.

This clonotype has ten or more counts. The V gene is TRBV20-1, the J gene TRBJ2-5, with 9 nucleotides matching TRBD1. CDR1 and CDR2 (germline): DFQATT, SNEGSKA (reference sequence). J gave up 7 bases and V 5 bases, and 14 bases lay outside the gene matches. The CDR3 is 15 residues long. CDR3 residues: CSAREVDRGLGTQYF. The CDR3 bases are TGCAGTGCTCGCGAGGTGGACAGGGGTCTTGGGACCCAGTACTTC.

J is TRBJ1-5 and V is TRBV7-2, with 7 bases matching TRBD1. The CDR3 extends over 15 amino acids. CDR1 is SGHTA and CDR2 is FQGNSA in the germline V gene. The V and J ends lost 3 bases and 7 bases, in that order; junction bases with no gene match: 9. CDR3 bases: TGTGCCAGCAGCTTGGAGACAGGGCGGGGGCAGCCCCAGCATTTT. It codes for CASSLETGRGQPQHF.

This sequence joins TRBV2 and TRBJ1-1; D is perhaps TRBD1 (5 bases). The CDR3 is 12 amino acids. Trimming removed 3 bases at V and 11 bases at J, with 13 bases between. CDR1 and CDR2 (germline): SNHLY, FYNNEI. The CDR3 DNA reads as TGTGCCAGCAGTGAGAGGGACTTGGGGGCTTTCTTT. It is translated as CASSERDLGAFF.

This clonotype was recorded many times. V is TRBV19 and J is TRBJ1-2; D unclear. The germline CDR1 and CDR2 sequences are LNHDA and SQIVND (reference sequence). Trimming stripped 10 bases from V and 1 base from J, with 10 bases between. The CDR3 has 12 amino acids. The CDR3 region has the DNA TGTGCCACGTCCGGGTTTAACTATGGCTACACCTTC. This translates into CATSGFNYGYTF.

In its sample, this clonotype was seen many times. The V and J genes are TRBV7-9 and TRBJ2-7; 10 nucleotides line up with TRBD1. CDR3 length equals 14 residues. Germline V CDR1 and CDR2: SEHNR, FQNEAQ (reference sequence). V dropped 3 bases and J dropped 3; count of bases not matched to a gene: 2. CDR3 protein: CASSFRDRGYEQYF. CDR3 sequence (DNA): TGTGCCAGCAGCTTCCGGGACAGGGGCTACGAGCAGTACTTC. The whole variable domain, filled in from reference TRBV7-9 and TRBJ2-7, reads DTGVSQNPRHKITKRGQNVTFRCDPISEHNRLYWYRQTLGQGPEFLTYFQNEAQLEKSRLLSDRFSAERPKGSFSTLEIQRTEQGDSAMYLCASSFRDRGYEQYFGPGTRLTVT.

The chain employs TRBV2 and TRBJ1-3, with 9 bases fitting TRBD1. V was clipped by 6 bases and J by 8 bases; unmatched bases: 14. The CDR3 has 16 residues. Germline CDR1 SNHLY, CDR2 FYNNEI. As DNA, the CDR3 is TGTGCCAGCAGATATGGACAGGGGAACTATGGCTACACCATATATTTT. Amino acids: CASRYGQGNYGYTIYF.

There are a few counts of this clonotype. The rearrangement links TRBV9 to TRBJ1-2; 11 bases align to TRBD1. Looked up from germline, CDR1 is SGDLS and CDR2 is YYNGEE. V trimming: 0 bases; J trimming: 7 bases; junction bases outside the gene matches: 8. The CDR3 loop spans 16 amino acids. CDR3 sequence reads: CASSVASGTGGSGYTF. The CDR3 bases are TGTGCCAGCAGCGTAGCCTCCGGGACAGGGGGATCTGGCTACACCTTC.

Note on this clonotype: A much larger clone is a single base away; this may be a read error. The chain recombines TRBV7-9 with TRBJ2-5; D is unclear. Germline assignment: CDR1 SEHNR and CDR2 FQNEAQ (reference sequence). Trimming took off 3 bases at V and 1 base at J, with 9 bases between the two ends. This CDR3 region has 14 residues. Here the CDR3 reads CASSLWLSQETQYF. CDR3 coding DNA: TGTGCCAGCAGCTTGTGGCTGTCCCAAGAGACCCAGTACTTC.

The table lists this clonotype with many counts. This sequence joins TRBV7-8 and TRBJ1-5; TRBD1 might be the D (5 bases). V gave up 1 base and J gave up 3 bases, with 22 bases separating them. Per germline, CDR1 SGHVS and CDR2 FQNEAQ. This CDR3 is built from 19 residues. DNA of the CDR3: TGTGCCAGCAGCTTAGACGATAAGTGGGGCAGGGCCCTCAATCAGCCCCAGCATTTT. Encoded protein: CASSLDDKWGRALNQPQHF.

CDR3 protein: CASSQRTSGSYEQYF. The CDR3 nucleotides are TGTGCCAGCAGCCAGAGGACTAGCGGGAGTTACGAGCAGTACTTC. V and J are TRBV7-2 and TRBJ2-5, with 13 positions matching TRBD2. TRBJ2-7 explains the end of the DNA better; the J call may be wrong. The length of the CDR3 is 15 residues. Germline V gives CDR1 SGHTA, CDR2 FQGNSA.

The chain recombines TRBV2 with TRBJ1-5; no clear D. From germline, CDR1 is SNHLY and CDR2 FYNNEI. The CDR3 is 15 residues long. V was clipped by 1 base and J by 2 bases, with 9 bases between them. The chain's CDR3 is CASSEGGLRNQPQHF. DNA of the CDR3: TGTGCCAGCAGTGAAGGGGGTCTTCGCAATCAGCCCCAGCATTTT.

This clonotype was seen only a few times. In DNA form, the CDR3 reads TGTGCCAGCAGTTCACAGTGGGGGACCTCCTACGAGCAGTACTTC. It translates to CASSSQWGTSYEQYF. The chain links TRBV12-3 or TRBV12-4 to TRBJ2-7; D might be TRBD1 or TRBD2, each matching 5 bases. There are 15 residues in the CDR3. Trimming took off 4 bases at V and 0 bases at J, with 13 bases between the two ends.

This chain joins TRBV20-1 and TRBJ2-7; TRBD1 is a possible D gene (5 bases). There are 11 residues in the CDR3. Germline CDR1 reads DFQATT; CDR2 reads SNEGSKA (reference sequence). The V gene lost 0 bases and the J gene lost 5 bases, with 5 bases spanning the gap. In DNA, the CDR3 is TGCAGTGCTAGAGAGGGGCACGAGCAGTACTTC. Protein: CSAREGHEQYF.

On this clonotype itself: A clone one base away is much larger, so this may be a read error. This chain connects TRBV6-1 to TRBJ2-7; 10 bases match TRBD2. CDR3 length: 15 amino acids. CDR1 and CDR2 (germline): MNHNS, SASEGT. Here the CDR3 DNA reads TGTGCCATCAGTGAAGCTCTAGCGGGAGTAACGGTAAAGTACTTC. Amino acid sequence: CAISEALAGVTVKYF.

This clonotype was recorded a few times. The chain combines TRBV6-5 with TRBJ1-5, with no clear D. The ends were cut back, 2 bases at V and 2 bases at J, with 13 bases in the middle. Germline CDR1 and CDR2: MNHEY and SVGAGI. The length of the CDR3 is 16 residues. The CDR3 reads CASSYRQQSRNQPQHF. CDR3 DNA sequence: TGTGCCAGCAGTTACCGTCAGCAGAGCCGCAATCAGCCCCAGCATTTT.